This passage covers 29 T cell receptor beta chains from one sample sequenced in a study of blood T cell repertoires in COVID-19 (dated by TCRdb to between 2020 and 2021). Libraries came from the immunoSEQ multiplex PCR assay. TCRdb obtained this table from immuneACCESS and retained in-frame rearrangements with V and J assigned. These tables miss some clones; where compared with another copy, unresolved V genes account for less than half of the shortfall, and the remainder is unexplained. The sample table holds about 330,000 clones, of which approximately 85% were seen once. The leading ten clones occupy around 7.8% of the sample. The specimen was peripheral blood. These receptors originate from a human donor in a cohort sampled during active COVID-19.

This clone was counted ten times or more. The chain carries TRBV29-1 and TRBJ1-2; 8 nucleotides agree with TRBD1. Germline CDR1 is SQVTM and CDR2 is ANQGSEA. This CDR3 has 14 amino acids. V dropped 6 bases and J dropped 8; count of bases not matched to a gene: 14. This CDR3 reads CSVSLDQGAYGYTF. As DNA, the CDR3 is TGCAGCGTCTCGTTGGATCAGGGGGCGTACGGCTACACCTTC.

This clone was detected a few times. V gene TRBV7-9 combines with J gene TRBJ1-2; D may be TRBD1 (6 bases). Germline V CDR1 and CDR2: SEHNR, FQNEAQ (reference sequence). The CDR3 totals 13 residues. The V and J ends lost 1 base and 7 bases respectively, with 10 bases between them. CDR3 coding DNA: TGTGCCAGCAGCTTAGACAGGGAGGGTGGCTACACCTTC. Residues: CASSLDREGGYTF.

The chain is built from TRBV4-1 and TRBJ2-1; 8 bases fit TRBD1. Per germline, CDR1 MGHRA and CDR2 YSYEKL. Losses at the gene ends were 4 bases for V and 8 bases for J; bases not matched to a gene: 10. The CDR3 has 15 residues. CDR3: CASSPYGDRGYEQFF. The DNA for the CDR3 is TGCGCCAGCAGCCCCTATGGAGACAGGGGATATGAGCAGTTCTTC.

The chain has TRBV12-3 or TRBV12-4 and TRBJ1-1; D remains ambiguous. The CDR3 has 13 amino acids. V lost 3 bases to trimming and J lost 4 bases, with 9 bases between them. The CDR3 reads CASSFGESTEAFF. CDR3 bases: TGTGCCAGCAGTTTTGGAGAAAGCACTGAAGCTTTCTTT.

This chain joins TRBV19 and TRBJ1-6, with D possibly TRBD1 on 6 matching bases. Deletions cut 5 bases from V and 5 bases from J, with 13 bases between. From germline, CDR1 is LNHDA and CDR2 SQIVND (reference sequence). This CDR3 has 15 residues. CDR3 amino acids: CASSPLQGNNSPLHF. Written as DNA, the CDR3 is TGTGCCAGTAGTCCCCTGCAGGGGAATAATTCACCCCTCCACTTT.

The rearrangement joins TRBV18 to TRBJ1-4, with D possibly matching TRBD1 (6 bases). CDR3 length: 16 residues. Trimming cost V 4 bases and J 0 bases, with 12 bases left between them. Germline assignment: CDR1 KGHSH and CDR2 LQKENI. In nucleotides, the CDR3 is TGTGCCAGCTCACAGACAGGCGGTGCAACTAATGAAAAACTGTTTTTT. Translation: CASSQTGGATNEKLFF.

The V and J genes are TRBV6-1 and TRBJ2-7; 8 nucleotides align to TRBD2. The V and J ends lost 2 bases and 2 bases, in that order; junction bases with no gene match: 8. There are 16 residues in the CDR3. The V gene's germline CDR1 is MNHNS and CDR2 SASEGT. The CDR3: CASSEWWSGGTYEQYF. CDR3 DNA: TGTGCCAGCAGTGAATGGTGGAGCGGGGGAACCTACGAGCAGTACTTC.

V usage is TRBV30 and J usage is TRBJ2-7; 8 bases map to TRBD2. The CDR3 totals 15 residues. The ends lost 4 bases at V and 5 bases at J; junction bases unmatched: 13. Germline V gene lookup returns CDR1 GTSNPN and CDR2 SVGIG (reference sequence). The DNA of the CDR3 is TGTGCCTGGACCGGAGCCGGGGGGGCAGTCGACGAGCAGTACTTC. This encodes CAWTGAGGAVDEQYF.

The V call is TRBV10-2, the J call TRBJ1-1; D not resolved. Trimming took 6 bases from V and 3 from J, leaving 8 bases between them. The germline CDR1 and CDR2 sequences are WSHSY and SAAADI. This CDR3 region has 12 residues. CDR3 DNA: TGCGCCAGCAGCCTCCGGGACACTGAAGCTTTCTTT. Its translation: CASSLRDTEAFF.

The chain links TRBV19 to TRBJ1-5; D may be TRBD1 (6 bases). V shed 5 bases and J shed 3 bases, with 11 bases lying between them. This CDR3 has 14 amino acids. Germline CDR1 is LNHDA and CDR2 is SQIVND (reference sequence). As DNA, the CDR3 is TGTGCCAGTAGTCCCGCAGGGGTCAATCAGCCCCAGCATTTT. Its translation is CASSPAGVNQPQHF.

This clone was found a few times. This specimen includes other DNA sequences encoding the same CDR3. The chain joins TRBV6-4 to TRBJ1-1; D perhaps matches TRBD1 (5 bases). V was pared by 0 bases and J by 4 bases, with 9 bases between. This CDR3 is built from 14 residues. The germline gives CDR1 MRHNA, CDR2 SNTAGT. CDR3 sequence: CASSDSSRATEAFF. As DNA, the CDR3 is TGTGCCAGCAGTGACTCTAGCAGGGCCACTGAAGCTTTCTTT.

The CDR3 is CAWNPVGETQYF. The CDR3 coding sequence is TGTGCCTGGAACCCGGTCGGAGAGACCCAGTACTTC. The rearrangement uses TRBV30 and TRBJ2-5, with unresolved D. The CDR3 runs to 12 residues. V lost 4 bases, J lost 4 bases, and 10 bases lay in between. Per the germline V gene, CDR1 is GTSNPN and CDR2 is SVGIG (reference sequence).

CDR3 DNA: TGTGCCAGCAGTCCGACAGGGGTCTTCTACGAGCAGTACTTC. Translation gives CASSPTGVFYEQYF. The genes are TRBV27 and TRBJ2-7; 8 bases align to TRBD1. With V trimmed by 5 bases and J by 3 bases, 6 bases remained unmatched. The V gene's germline CDR1 is MNHEY and CDR2 SMNVEV (reference sequence). This CDR3 comprises 14 residues.

V usage is TRBV6-5 and J usage is TRBJ1-2; D unresolved. V shed 8 bases and J shed 4 bases, with 8 bases lying between them. The CDR3 loop spans 11 amino acids. Germline V gives CDR1 MNHEY, CDR2 SVGAGI. The CDR3 loop reads CASGRVYGYTF. The CDR3 nucleotides read TGTGCCAGCGGGAGGGTCTATGGCTACACCTTC.

V is TRBV5-6 and J is TRBJ2-1, with no clear D. Germline V gene lookup returns CDR1 SGHDT and CDR2 YYEEEE. CDR3 size: 12 residues. V shed 0 bases and J shed 9 bases, with 7 bases lying between them. CDR3 nucleotide sequence: TGTGCCAGCAGCTTGGAGGCAGGTGAGCAGTTCTTC. The encoded protein is CASSLEAGEQFF.

The V call is TRBV27, the J call TRBJ2-3; the D is unclear. CDR1 is MNHEY, CDR2 SMNVEV, per germline (reference sequence). The CDR3 has 15 residues. Trimming removed 5 bases at V and 1 base at J, with 13 bases between. CDR3 in amino acids: CASSLLGSRTDTQYF. CDR3 bases: TGTGCCAGCAGTCTTTTGGGCAGCCGCACAGATACGCAGTATTTT.

V gene TRBV6-4 combines with J gene TRBJ2-6, with D possibly being TRBD2 (7 bases). Trimming cost V 2 bases and J 0 bases, with 8 bases left between them. CDR3 size: 16 residues. Germline loops: CDR1 MRHNA, CDR2 SNTAGT. CDR3 bases: TGTGCCAGCAGTGACGGGGGGGCCTCTGGGGCCAACGTCCTGACTTTC. Its translation: CASSDGGASGANVLTF.

The chain carries TRBV7-2 and TRBJ1-6; D gene unclear. The CDR3 is 14 amino acids. Trimming cost V 3 bases and J 7 bases, with 10 bases left between them. CDR1 SGHTA and CDR2 FQGNSA come from the germline V gene. CDR3 bases: TGTGCCAGCAGCTTGATCTACTCCAATTCACCCCTCCACTTT. It specifies CASSLIYSNSPLHF. The variable domain in full, with the rest retrieved from reference TRBV7-2 and TRBJ1-6, is GAGVSQSPSNKVTEKGKDVELRCDPISGHTALYWYRQSLGQGLEFLIYFQGNSAPDKSGLPSDRFSAERTGGSVSTLTIQRTQQEDSAVYLCASSLIYSNSPLHFGNGTRLTVT.

J is TRBJ1-1 and V is TRBV5-1; D not certain. Germline V lookup: CDR1 SGHRS, CDR2 YFSETQ. V was cut by 2 bases and J by 0 bases, with 8 bases left in between. There are 14 residues in the CDR3. The DNA for the CDR3 is TGCGCCAGCAGCTTTGGCGGAATGAACACTGAAGCTTTCTTT. Translated, it gives CASSFGGMNTEAFF.

This clone was found once. The chain has TRBV29-1 and TRBJ2-7; D gene unclear. The CDR3 spans 11 residues. Germline V gene data show CDR1 as SQVTM and CDR2 as ANQGSEA. Trimming left V 4 bases short and J 2 bases short, with 6 bases between. The CDR3 bases are TGCAGCGTTGCTACGGCCTACGAGCAGTACTTC. This translates into CSVATAYEQYF.

This clone was seen a handful of times. The chain employs TRBV9 and TRBJ1-5, with 7 bases matching TRBD1. This CDR3 is built from 14 residues. CDR1 and CDR2 (germline): SGDLS, YYNGEE. Germline trimming cut 0 bases from V and 8 bases from J; bases unmatched to any gene: 5. CDR3 DNA: TGTGCCAGCAGCGTAGCTCCCCAGGGGGAGCCCCAGCATTTT. Its protein is CASSVAPQGEPQHF.

The chain combines TRBV5-6 with TRBJ2-7, with TRBD1 as a possible D gene (6 bases). The CDR3 is 13 residues long. The germline gives CDR1 SGHDT, CDR2 YYEEEE. The V end lost 1 base, the J end lost 11 bases, and 16 bases lay between the germline ends. CDR3 coding DNA: TGTGCCAGCAGCTTGACAGGGAAAAGCAATAAGTACTTC. Its protein is CASSLTGKSNKYF.

A word on this clone: One end of the junction varies from germline; a read error may be responsible. This chain uses TRBV12-3 or TRBV12-4 with TRBJ2-3; D may be TRBD2 (6 bases). CDR3 length equals 13 residues. The CDR3 DNA reads as TGTGCCAGCAGCCATACTAGCAAAGATACGCAGTATTTT. Its protein product is CASSHTSKDTQYF.

This chain links TRBV6-5 with TRBJ1-5; weak D call: TRBD1 (6 bases). Per germline, CDR1 MNHEY and CDR2 SVGAGI. The CDR3 loop spans 14 amino acids. The V and J ends lost 5 bases and 5 bases respectively, with 13 bases between them. CDR3 sequence: CASSPRGSDQPQHF. CDR3 DNA: TGTGCCAGCAGTCCTAGGGGGTCTGATCAGCCCCAGCATTTT.

This chain links TRBV5-1 with TRBJ2-1; 9 nucleotides align to TRBD1. V lost 7 bases and J lost 4; bases outside the gene matches: 6. This CDR3 contains 14 residues. Germline assignment: CDR1 SGHRS and CDR2 YFSETQ. CDR3 nucleotide sequence: TGCGCCAGCGCAACAGGGGGCGGGTACAATGAGCAGTTCTTC. This sequence encodes CASATGGGYNEQFF.

V gene TRBV5-5 combines with J gene TRBJ2-7; 10 bases fit TRBD1. The junction had 4 bases not matched to a gene; V was cut back by 3 bases and J by 4 bases. This CDR3 comprises 14 residues. The germline gives CDR1 SGHKS, CDR2 YYEKEE (reference sequence). CDR3 amino acids: CASSWRQGAYEQYF. The CDR3, as DNA: TGTGCCAGCAGCTGGAGACAGGGGGCTTACGAGCAGTACTTC.

The chain is built from TRBV24-1 and TRBJ2-2; 8 bases match TRBD1. V lost 4 bases and J lost 7; bases outside the gene matches: 10. CDR1 and CDR2 (germline): KGHDR, SFDVKD. This CDR3 spans 16 amino acids. The CDR3 DNA sequence: TGTGCCACCAGTGACACGACAGGGGATTTTGGCGGGGAGCTGTTTTTT. This gives the protein CATSDTTGDFGGELFF.

This clone appeared a few times. The chain uses TRBV5-5 and TRBJ1-1; TRBD1 might be the D (6 bases). Germline lookup yields CDR1 SGHKS and CDR2 YYEKEE (reference sequence). The CDR3 spans 16 residues. V was clipped by 0 bases and J by 5 bases, with 17 bases between them. The CDR3: CASSLDAGARKTEAFF. The CDR3 DNA reads as TGTGCCAGCAGCTTGGATGCGGGGGCGCGTAAGACTGAAGCTTTCTTT.

The J gene is TRBJ1-2, the V gene TRBV14; D might be TRBD1 (5 bases). The CDR3 has 21 residues. With 1 base removed from V and 0 bases from J, the gap between germline ends came to 27 bases. Germline assignment: CDR1 SGHDN and CDR2 FVKESK. In DNA form, the CDR3 reads TGTGCCAGCAGCCAAGCGGAGTATCGGGGGTCGAGTCTATATTCTAACTATGGCTACACCTTC. Encoded protein: CASSQAEYRGSSLYSNYGYTF.